Below, 18 T cell receptor beta chains from the same sample are listed, as sequenced in a study of persistence of HIV-infected CD4 T cells. The libraries were made with immunoSEQ version 4 in survey mode. The assay was immunoSEQ multiplex PCR, and TCRdb's table has in-frame clones only and misses some. The table shows 35,000 to 50,000 clones, with approximately 88% occurring only once. This nonspecific control used anti-CD3/anti-CD28 bead stimulation of CD4+ T cells. Sorting selected CD4+ T cells upregulating both CD40 ligand and CD69. No antigens are known for them. The sample was CD4+ T cells sorted from PBMCs after roughly 19-hour stimulation, taken from a patient who received antiretroviral therapy. These receptors were obtained from an adult man with HIV who was CMV-seropositive.

CDR3 region: CASSLGQGTGNTIYF. CDR3 nucleotide sequence: TGTGCCAGCAGTTTGGGACAGGGAACTGGAAACACCATATATTTT. The chain recombines TRBV28 with TRBJ1-3; 9 bases map to TRBD1. This CDR3 contains 15 residues. V was clipped by 3 bases and J by 2 bases; unmatched bases: 2. CDR1 is MDHEN, CDR2 SYDVKM, per germline.

The chain combines TRBV2 with TRBJ1-6; TRBD1 might be the D (6 bases). Germline V gene data show CDR1 as SNHLY and CDR2 as FYNNEI. This CDR3 comprises 16 residues. V was shortened by 7 bases and J by 7 bases, with 20 bases between the two germline ends. The CDR3 region is CASIYHQGRGNSPLHF. For the CDR3, the DNA is TGTGCCAGCATCTACCACCAGGGGCGAGGGAATTCACCCCTCCACTTT.

The rearrangement joins TRBV7-8 to TRBJ2-3, with 7 positions matching TRBD2. With 8 bases clipped from V and 1 base from J, the junction kept 9 bases outside the gene matches. This CDR3 region has 15 residues. Germline loops: CDR1 SGHVS, CDR2 FQNEAQ. The CDR3 DNA is TGTGCCAGCCAGCGGGGACGGACGGGCACAGATACGCAGTATTTT. Residues: CASQRGRTGTDTQYF.

Concerning this clone itself: Other DNA sequences in the sample encode the same CDR3. The V call is TRBV3-1 (or the pseudogene TRBV3-2), the J call TRBJ1-6, with TRBD1 identical over 9 bases. This CDR3 is built from 14 residues. Germline V CDR1 and CDR2: LGHDT, YNNKEL (reference sequence). V gave up 1 base and J gave up 9 bases; unmatched junction bases: 1. CDR3 protein: CASSQGQGGSPLHF. The CDR3 DNA follows: TGTGCCAGCAGCCAAGGACAGGGGGGTTCACCCCTCCACTTT.

The CDR3 DNA is TGCGCCAGCAGCTTGGGGGACCTTCCAAATTCACCCCTCCACTTT. Translated, it gives CASSLGDLPNSPLHF. This chain links TRBV5-1 with TRBJ1-6; possibly TRBD1 for D (5 bases). Between the trimmed V and J ends, which lost 0 bases and 7 bases, there was a span of 11 bases. This CDR3 region has 15 residues. From germline, CDR1 is SGHRS and CDR2 YFSETQ.

The rearrangement links TRBV19 to TRBJ1-4; D remains ambiguous. The CDR3 covers 14 residues. Germline CDR1 LNHDA, CDR2 SQIVND (reference sequence). Trimming stripped 6 bases from V and 0 bases from J, with 8 bases between. CDR3 protein: CASSYQATNEKLFF. The CDR3 DNA follows: TGTGCCAGTAGCTATCAAGCAACTAATGAAAAACTGTTTTTT.

This chain uses TRBV21-1 with TRBJ2-1; TRBD1 is the table's D call and was not checked against the DNA. TRBV21-1 is listed as a pseudogene. This CDR3 region has 15 residues. The CDR3 sequence is CASSKGHPYYNEQFF. DNA of the CDR3: TGTGCCAGCAGCAAAGGACACCCTTATTACAATGAGCAGTTCTTC.

The V call is TRBV7-2, the J call TRBJ1-2; TRBD1 might be the D (5 bases). Trimming stripped 5 bases from V and 4 bases from J, with 14 bases between. This CDR3 has 14 amino acids. The germline gives CDR1 SGHTA, CDR2 FQGNSA. DNA for the CDR3: TGTGCCAGCAGCCCGAAGGGGTCTCCCTATGGCTACACCTTC. It specifies CASSPKGSPYGYTF.

The CDR3 region has the DNA TGTGCCAGCAGCTTGACAGGGGCCACTGAAGCTTTCTTT. Translation: CASSLTGATEAFF. This sequence joins TRBV7-2 and TRBJ1-1; 8 bases align to TRBD1. V gave up 3 bases and J gave up 4 bases; unmatched junction bases: 1. Per the germline V gene, CDR1 is SGHTA and CDR2 is FQGNSA. The CDR3 loop spans 13 amino acids.

The J gene is TRBJ1-2, the V gene TRBV6-1; no reliable D call. Germline-derived CDR1 and CDR2 are MNHNS and SASEGT. The V end was cut by 2 bases, the J end by 8 bases, with 24 bases between. CDR3 length equals 17 residues. The CDR3 nucleotides read TGTGCCAGCAGTGAAATGACGCTCCGACAAACCACTAGCGGCTACACCTTC. Protein product: CASSEMTLRQTTSGYTF.

V usage is TRBV6-1 and J usage is TRBJ1-2; TRBD1 matches at 8 bases. Germline V gene sequence: CDR1 MNHNS, CDR2 SASEGT. Trimming cost V 1 base and J 6 bases; bases outside gene matches: 4. The CDR3 is made up of 14 amino acids. CDR3 in amino acids: CASSEGRTGNGYTF. CDR3 bases: TGTGCCAGCAGTGAAGGGAGGACAGGGAATGGCTACACCTTC.

V usage is TRBV25-1 and J usage is TRBJ2-4, with a weak D call TRBD2 (6 bases). CDR1 is MGHDK and CDR2 is SYGVNS in the germline V gene. CDR3 length: 17 amino acids. The germline V and J ends were trimmed by 6 bases and 5 bases, with 23 bases remaining between them. CDR3 sequence: CASSSPGTPVGQNIQYF. The DNA of the CDR3 is TGTGCCAGCAGCTCGCCTGGGACTCCCGTGGGCCAAAACATTCAGTACTTC.

The chain couples TRBV20-1 to TRBJ2-7; a weak D match, TRBD1 (6 bases). The V and J ends lost 6 bases and 6 bases respectively, with 12 bases between them. Germline V gene lookup returns CDR1 DFQATT and CDR2 SNEGSKA (reference sequence). The CDR3 totals 11 residues. This chain's CDR3 is CSAPDRSEQYF. The CDR3 DNA sequence: TGCAGTGCGCCAGACAGGAGCGAGCAGTACTTC.

This sequence joins TRBV9 and TRBJ2-7; a possible D gene is TRBD2 (5 bases). CDR1 SGDLS and CDR2 YYNGEE come from the germline V gene. Trimming stripped 4 bases from V and 7 bases from J, with 18 bases between. This CDR3 has 14 amino acids. The CDR3 spells CASSSLTEPGEQYF. In nucleotides, the CDR3 is TGTGCCAGCAGCTCCTTGACGGAGCCGGGGGAGCAGTACTTC.

V is TRBV5-5 and J is TRBJ2-7; 9 nucleotides align to TRBD2. The CDR3 is made up of 12 amino acids. V was pared by 4 bases and J by 11 bases, with 7 bases of the junction left unmatched. Germline V CDR1 and CDR2: SGHKS, YYEKEE (reference sequence). The CDR3 loop reads CASSGAVAGEYF. The CDR3 nucleotides read TGTGCCAGCAGCGGGGCAGTAGCGGGGGAGTACTTC.

The chain couples TRBV6-5 to TRBJ1-2; TRBD1 agrees at 10 bases. Germline-derived CDR1 and CDR2 are MNHEY and SVGAGI. The CDR3 has 13 residues. The V and J ends lost 2 bases and 8 bases, in that order; junction bases with no gene match: 2. This chain's CDR3 is CASSYKGQGGYTF. The CDR3 nucleotides are TGTGCCAGCAGTTACAAGGGACAGGGGGGCTACACCTTC.

This clone was seen a handful of times. The chain recombines TRBV7-9 with TRBJ1-1, with D unresolved. The germline V and J ends were trimmed by 5 bases and 3 bases, with 13 bases remaining between them. The CDR3 has 14 residues. Per the germline V gene, CDR1 is SEHNR and CDR2 is FQNEAQ (reference sequence). Here the CDR3 reads CASSPRGSDTEAFF. DNA for the CDR3: TGTGCCAGCAGCCCTCGGGGATCCGACACTGAAGCTTTCTTT.

This clone showed up just a few times. The V gene is TRBV6-6, the J gene TRBJ1-5, with 7 bases matching TRBD1. The J segment lost 7 bases and the V segment lost 6 bases, leaving 9 bases of the junction unmatched. The CDR3 is 14 residues long. Germline-derived CDR1 and CDR2 are MNHNY and SVGAGI (reference sequence). CDR3 amino acids: CASRHGTVGQPQHF. The DNA of the CDR3 is TGTGCCAGCAGACACGGGACAGTCGGGCAGCCCCAGCATTTT.